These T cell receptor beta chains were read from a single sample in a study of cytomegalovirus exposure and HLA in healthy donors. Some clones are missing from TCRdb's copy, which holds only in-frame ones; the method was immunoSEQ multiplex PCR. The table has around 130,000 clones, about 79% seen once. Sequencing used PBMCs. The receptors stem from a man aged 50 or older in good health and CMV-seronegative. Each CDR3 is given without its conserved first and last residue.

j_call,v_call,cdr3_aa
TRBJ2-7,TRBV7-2,ASSPGQGAGAYEQY
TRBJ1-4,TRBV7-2,ASSAQRDTRHEKLF
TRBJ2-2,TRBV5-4,ASSLGYRVNTGELF
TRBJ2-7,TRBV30,AWSGTSGVYEQY
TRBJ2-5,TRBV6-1,ASSRDRGSETQY
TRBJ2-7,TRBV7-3,ASSTLPGTSYEQY
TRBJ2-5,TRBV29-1,SVGGQGAGEQY
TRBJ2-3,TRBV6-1,ASTTSGGADTQY
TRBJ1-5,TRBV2,ASNDRGPYSNQPQH
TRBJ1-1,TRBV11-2,ASSLEGARGPF
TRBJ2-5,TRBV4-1,ASSQRAPGLAGGRLETQY
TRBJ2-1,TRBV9,ASSVALAGGNEQF
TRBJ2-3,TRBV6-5,ATRGGTYTQY
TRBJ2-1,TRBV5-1,ASSKGLAGGDEQF
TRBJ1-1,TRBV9,ASSVELNTEAF
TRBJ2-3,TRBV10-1,ASSELVGTSGGGRDTQY
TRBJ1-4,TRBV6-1,AARTGTGGSILF
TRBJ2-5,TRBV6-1,ATAGTREETQY
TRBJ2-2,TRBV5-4,ASSSRTENGELF
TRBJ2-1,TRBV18,ASSPTGDLSYNEQF
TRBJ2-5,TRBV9,ASSPQRGGLGTQY
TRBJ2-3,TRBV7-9,ASSKHRGEWADTQY
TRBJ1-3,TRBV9,ASSPGHPMDTIY
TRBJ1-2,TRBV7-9,ASSLPIISLYGYT
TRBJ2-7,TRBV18,ASSPGGNYEQY
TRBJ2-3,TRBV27,ASSTLGGDTQY
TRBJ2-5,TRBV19,ASSMVGGAGAQY
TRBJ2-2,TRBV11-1,ASSSPSGGVTGELF
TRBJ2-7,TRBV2,ACEGGADEQY
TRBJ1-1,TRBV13,ASSLAGANTEAF
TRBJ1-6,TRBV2,ASSLSRTGYNSPLH
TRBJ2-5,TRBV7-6,ASSLEARGGQEAQY
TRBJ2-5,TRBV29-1,SVEGLAGKETQY
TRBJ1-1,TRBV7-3,ASRSRGGANTEAF
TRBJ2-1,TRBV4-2,ASSRGSDEQF
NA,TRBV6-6,ASSKGLAGKSYEQY
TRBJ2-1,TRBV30,AWSPDRYEQF